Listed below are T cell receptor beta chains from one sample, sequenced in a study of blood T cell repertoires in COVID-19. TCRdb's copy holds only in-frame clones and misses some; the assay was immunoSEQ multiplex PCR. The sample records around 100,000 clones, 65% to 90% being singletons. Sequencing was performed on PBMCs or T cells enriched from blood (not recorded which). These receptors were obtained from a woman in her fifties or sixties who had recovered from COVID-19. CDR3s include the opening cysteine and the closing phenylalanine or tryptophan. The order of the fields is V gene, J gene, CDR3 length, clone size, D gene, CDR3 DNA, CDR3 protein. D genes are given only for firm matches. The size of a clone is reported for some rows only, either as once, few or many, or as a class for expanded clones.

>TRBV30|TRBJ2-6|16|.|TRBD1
TGTGCCTGGAGCCGGGACAGGGCTCGTGGGGCCAACGTCCTGACTTTC
CAWSRDRARGANVLTF
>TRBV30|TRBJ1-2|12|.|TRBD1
TGTGCCTTCCGGGACAGGGGAGGAGGCTACACCTTC
CAFRDRGGGYTF
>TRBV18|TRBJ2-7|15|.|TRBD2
TGTGCCAGCTCACCACCGTTAGCGGGGGGAATCGAGCAGTACTTC
CASSPPLAGGIEQYF
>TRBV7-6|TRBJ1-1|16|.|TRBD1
TGTGCCAGCAGCGCTACCGGGACAGACGTGAACACTGAAGCTTTCTTT
CASSATGTDVNTEAFF
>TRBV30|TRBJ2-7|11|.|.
TGTGCCTGGAGTACAGGGTCCGAGCAGTACTTC
CAWSTGSEQYF
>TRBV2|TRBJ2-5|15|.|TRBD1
TGTGCCAGCAGTTTTGGACAGGGGGCTTTAGAGACCCAGTACTTC
CASSFGQGALETQYF
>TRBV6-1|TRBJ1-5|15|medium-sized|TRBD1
TGTGCCAGCAGTGAAGCGCCGGAGGGGGCTCAGCCCCAGCATTTT
CASSEAPEGAQPQHF
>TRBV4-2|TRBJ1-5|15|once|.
TGTGCCAGCAGCCAAGGTCAAAATAGCAATCAGCCCCAGCATTTT
CASSQGQNSNQPQHF
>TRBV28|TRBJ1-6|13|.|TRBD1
TGTGCCAGCAGTGGACAGGGTGAGTCACCCCTCCACTTT
CASSGQGESPLHF
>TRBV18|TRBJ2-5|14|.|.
TGTGCCAGCTCACCAGCCTCGGAGGGGGAGACCCAGTACTTC
CASSPASEGETQYF
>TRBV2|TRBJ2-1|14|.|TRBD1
TGTGCCAGCAATTGGGACAGGGTGGTCGATGAGCAGTTCTTC
CASNWDRVVDEQFF
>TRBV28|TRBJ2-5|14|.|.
TGTGCCAGCAGTCGTATCAGACTAGGGGAGACCCAGTACTTC
CASSRIRLGETQYF
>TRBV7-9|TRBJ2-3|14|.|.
TGTGCCAGCAGCTTAGACAGGGACACAGATACGCAGTATTTT
CASSLDRDTDTQYF
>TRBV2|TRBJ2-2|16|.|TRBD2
TGTGCCAGCAGTGAAAGAAGCGGGGGGGTCCCCGGGGAGCTGTTTTTT
CASSERSGGVPGELFF
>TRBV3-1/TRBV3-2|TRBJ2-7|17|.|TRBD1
TGTGCCAGCAGCCAACTCCCCAGGGGGCGCGGCTCCTACGAGCAGTACTTC
CASSQLPRGRGSYEQYF
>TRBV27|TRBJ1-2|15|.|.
TGTGCCAGCAGTTTATATTGGGGAGAAGGTTATGGCTACACCTTC
CASSLYWGEGYGYTF
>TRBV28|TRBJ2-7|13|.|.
TGTGCCAGCACCTCGCGGAATAACTACGAGCAGTACTTC
CASTSRNNYEQYF
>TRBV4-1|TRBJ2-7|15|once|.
TGCGCCAGCAGCCAAGTAGGAGGGACCTTTTACGAGCAGTACTTC
CASSQVGGTFYEQYF
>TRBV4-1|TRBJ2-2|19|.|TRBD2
TGCGCCAGCAGCCTCCAAAGGCAGGGACTAGCGGGGGGGACCGGGGAGCTGTTTTTT
CASSLQRQGLAGGTGELFF
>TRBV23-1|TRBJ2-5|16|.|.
TGCGCCAGCAGTCAAGCCATAGCGGAGTGGAGTGAGACCCAGTACTTC
CASSQAIAEWSETQYF
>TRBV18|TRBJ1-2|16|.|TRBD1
TGTGCCAGCTCACCCAATACAGGGGAAGGCGGCTATGGCTACACCTTC
CASSPNTGEGGYGYTF
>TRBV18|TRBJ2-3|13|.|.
TGTGCCAGCTCCACGGGAATCACAGATACGCAGTATTTT
CASSTGITDTQYF
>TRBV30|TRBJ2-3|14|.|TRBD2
TGTGCCTGGAGTTTTAGCGGGGGCACAGATACGCAGTATTTT
CAWSFSGGTDTQYF
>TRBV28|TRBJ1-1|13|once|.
TGTGCCAGCAACGGGGAAGTCAGCGCTGAAGCTTTCTTT
CASNGEVSAEAFF
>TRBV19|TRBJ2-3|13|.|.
TGTGCCAGTAGTAAGCAGGACACAGATACGCAGTATTTT
CASSKQDTDTQYF
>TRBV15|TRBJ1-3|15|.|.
TGTGCCACCAGCAGAGATCCCAGCTCTGGAAACACCATATATTTT
CATSRDPSSGNTIYF
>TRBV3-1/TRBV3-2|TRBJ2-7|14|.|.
TGTGCCAGCAGTTCGCGGGGTATGACCTACGAGCAGTACTTC
CASSSRGMTYEQYF
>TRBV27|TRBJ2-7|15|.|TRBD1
TGTGCCAGCAGGCGACCGGGACAGGGGAAATACGAGCAGTACTTC
CASRRPGQGKYEQYF